Reported below is one T cell receptor beta chain. The antigen is not known. The data were obtained in a study of shared clonotypes between healthy human individuals. The study, taken as a whole, reports: Despite large depth, rarefaction showed incomplete sorted-subset sequencing. Naive subsets typically showed greater estimated richness than memory subsets.

For every subset, genomic DNA was evenly distributed across several immunoSEQ plates. Clones were read by immunoSEQ multiplex PCR, and TCRdb kept only the in-frame ones, dropping some. The sample carries about 2.4 million clones, approximately 93% recorded once. CDR1 WSHSY and CDR2 SAAADI come from the germline V gene. V lost 5 bases to trimming and J lost 5 bases, with 8 bases between them. The CDR3 contains 12 residues. This rearrangement joins TRBV10-2 to TRBJ2-3; D unclear. The origin of this receptor is a man between 18 and 29 years old in good health. Some clones in this sample may be carry-over from other donors' samples. Sequenced material: naive CD4+ T cells from PBMCs. The subset was: CD45RA+ positively selected. The CDR3 DNA reads TGCGCCAGCAGTTTCAGGCTAGATACGCAGTATTTT. Translation: CASSFRLDTQYF.